These T cell receptor beta chains were read from a single sample in a study of radiation and T cells in renal cell carcinoma. TCRdb's table, derived via immunoSEQ multiplex PCR, lists solely in-frame clones and lacks some. This table holds 150,000 or so clones, 70% to 90% found once. Sequencing used blood, obtained from a patient whose treatment included radiotherapy and nephrectomy. Receptor source: a woman in her forties or fifties with renal cell carcinoma. Each CDR3 is given with its conserved first and last residue. Fields, in order: CDR3 protein, CDR3 DNA, J gene, V gene, clone size, D gene. D genes are given only for firm matches. Some rows mark clone size as missing; the rest say once, few, many or name a class of expanded clone.

CATSREVGTGPFHTEAFF	TGTGCCACCAGCAGAGAGGTGGGGACGGGACCTTTCCACACTGAAGCTTTCTTT	TRBJ1-1	TRBV15	.	.
CASSLVLAGYQETQYF	TGCGCCAGCAGCTTGGTGCTAGCGGGGTACCAAGAGACCCAGTACTTC	TRBJ2-5	TRBV5-1	.	TRBD2
CASTVTLYSYEQYF	TGCGCCAGCACCGTGACACTCTACTCCTACGAGCAGTACTTC	TRBJ2-7	TRBV10-2	.	.
CASSLQPSYNEQFF	TGTGCCAGCAGCTTGCAACCATCCTACAATGAGCAGTTCTTC	TRBJ2-1	TRBV5-5	.	.
CASSVEAGFGGYTF	TGTGCCAGCAGCGTAGAAGCGGGCTTCGGAGGCTACACCTTC	TRBJ1-2	TRBV9	.	.
CASNYEQYF	TGTGCCAGCAACTACGAGCAGTACTTC	TRBJ2-7	TRBV5-8	.	.
CASSSFKRDTSQYGYTF	TGTGCCAGCAGCTCTTTTAAGCGGGACACGAGTCAGTATGGCTACACCTTC	TRBJ1-2	TRBV13	.	.
CASSEELAGVKTQYF	TGTGCCAGCAGTGAAGAACTAGCGGGGGTGAAGACCCAGTACTTC	TRBJ2-5	TRBV2	.	TRBD2
CASSLAPGLAGYEQYF	TGTGCCAGCAGCTTAGCTCCGGGACTAGCGGGGTACGAGCAGTACTTC	TRBJ2-7	TRBV13	.	TRBD2
CAWGTGRANYGYTF	TGTGCCTGGGGTACAGGTCGAGCTAACTATGGCTACACCTTC	TRBJ1-2	TRBV30	.	.
CASSQGSGLGYNEQFF	TGCGCCAGCAGCCAAGGTTCCGGACTTGGTTACAATGAGCAGTTCTTC	TRBJ2-1	TRBV4-1	.	.
CASSLAGTGPYEQYF	TGCGCCAGCAGCTTAGCCGGGACAGGACCCTACGAGCAGTACTTC	TRBJ2-7	TRBV5-1	.	TRBD1
CASSLVPGSGTEAFF	TGTGCCAGCAGCTTAGTCCCAGGTTCGGGCACTGAAGCTTTCTTT	TRBJ1-1	TRBV13	.	.
CASSTGQAYYGYTF	TGTGCCAGCAGCACCGGACAGGCCTACTATGGCTACACCTTC	TRBJ1-2	TRBV7-2	.	TRBD1
CASSPGQGARGGEAFF	TGTGCCAGCAGCCCCGGACAGGGGGCCAGGGGTGGTGAAGCTTTCTTT	TRBJ1-1	TRBV7-9	.	TRBD1
CSVQTLPGETQYF	TGCAGCGTCCAGACCCTCCCTGGGGAGACCCAGTACTTC	TRBJ2-5	TRBV29-1	once	.
CASSQFQGITEAFF	TGTGCCAGCAGTCAATTCCAGGGTATCACTGAAGCTTTCTTT	TRBJ1-1	TRBV25-1	few	.
CASSRGISYTF	TGTGCCAGCAGCCGGGGGATCAGCTACACCTTC	TRBJ1-2	TRBV7-9	.	.
CAISESTGLAGWETQYF	TGTGCCATCAGTGAGTCTACCGGACTAGCGGGGTGGGAGACCCAGTACTTC	TRBJ2-5	TRBV10-3	.	TRBD2
CSVGQNTEAFF	TGCAGCGTTGGCCAGAACACTGAAGCTTTCTTT	TRBJ1-1	TRBV29-1	few	.
CASSRNRPSNYGYTF	TGTGCCAGCAGTCGAAACAGACCATCTAACTATGGCTACACCTTC	TRBJ1-2	TRBV2	.	.
CASSGDGTGLKAFF	TGTGCCAGCAGTGGGGATGGGACAGGGCTAAAAGCTTTCTTT	TRBJ1-1	TRBV6-5	.	TRBD1